This TCR beta chain appears in the sequencing data of a study of cytomegalovirus exposure and HLA in healthy donors. Study information: The same platform as the 666 first-cohort repertoires was used for the 100 to 150 validation repertoires, a later analysis reported.

The CDR3 runs to 16 residues. The germline V gene encodes CDR1 KGHSH and CDR2 LQKENI. The germline V and J ends were trimmed by 6 bases and 6 bases, with 24 bases remaining between them. Only in-frame clones appear in the TCRdb table, and some are missing; sequencing was by immunoSEQ multiplex PCR. This table holds 95,000 to 150,000 clones, roughly 95% found once. This clone has just one count. The chain has TRBV18 and TRBJ2-7; TRBD1 is a possible D gene (5 bases). The sequencing input was PBMCs. This clonotype was sampled from a man between 18 and 29 years old in good health and CMV-seronegative. CDR3 sequence (DNA): TGTGCCAGCTCCGGACAACCATTTAAATTAGCCGGCGAGCAGTACTTC. Translated, it gives CASSGQPFKLAGEQYF.